What follows is one TCR beta chain and its context. Its cognate antigen is unknown. Noted time point: sample taken at primary tumor resection. Researchers sequenced whole RNA taken from tumor, nontumor lung or frozen PBMC without sorting. These data are taken from a study of spatial heterogeneity in lung cancer. Study background: The study consistently detected more beta-chain than alpha-chain sequences. Findings and limits, study-wide: Tumor mutation counts were tracked by expanded intratumoral alpha and beta TCR counts. Expanded TCRs classified as ubiquitous or regional were counted, and these counts tracked ubiquitous and regional nonsynonymous mutations, respectively.

TCRdb recomputed calls from the 5' RACE reads with MiXCR, one row per CDR3 protein. The repertoire holds around 20,000 distinct CDR3 sequences, 6% to 9% seen once, with more than 20% in the top ten. The CDR3 extends over 14 amino acids. Germline V CDR1 and CDR2: DFQATT, SNEGSKA (reference sequence). V gave up 3 bases and J gave up 3 bases; unmatched junction bases: 7. This TCR was recovered from a male donor with early-stage non-small cell lung cancer. The rearrangement links TRBV20-1 to TRBJ2-7; TRBD2 aligns across 8 bases. The material sequenced was lung tumor tissue, taken at surgery. The CDR3 DNA follows: TGCAGTGCTAGGGTCCCTAGCGGGTACTACGAGCAGTACTTC. As protein: CSARVPSGYYEQYF.